This T cell receptor beta chain originates from a study of glioma-infiltrating T cells after dendritic cell vaccination. Overall study: Dendritic cell vaccination trial patients had either newly diagnosed or recurrent glioblastoma. Patients received autologous tumor lysate-pulsed dendritic cell vaccination between about 2002 and 2013.

Amplification used 60 V beta primers and 13 J beta primers. Sequenced by immunoSEQ multiplex PCR; TCRdb stores in-frame clones only, minus some. Of roughly 60,000 clones in the sample, about 84% were seen once. Time point meaning: after dendritic cell vaccination, including at tumor progression/relapse. No glioblastoma patient carried an isocitrate dehydrogenase mutation. The V and J ends lost 3 bases and 4 bases, in that order; junction bases with no gene match: 12. This CDR3 spans 18 amino acids. Germline V gene sequence: CDR1 LGHNA, CDR2 YSLEER. Here the sequenced sample was blood, taken after dendritic cell vaccination. The origin of this receptor is a human donor with glioblastoma. The rearrangement links TRBV4-3 to TRBJ2-5, with 12 bases lining up with TRBD2. Here the CDR3 reads CASSHIGLAGTGGETQYF. The CDR3 coding sequence is TGCGCCAGCAGCCATATAGGACTAGCGGGGACCGGGGGAGAGACCCAGTACTTC.